Listed below are T cell receptor beta chains from one sample, sequenced in a study of T cell repertoires in cytomegalovirus infection. Each CDR3 protein is one row after TCRdb ran MiXCR on the reads. The sample lists approximately 250,000 distinct CDR3 sequences, 6% to 8% occurring once. Material: PBMCs. The receptor set was obtained from a human donor in good health (CMV status not recorded). Some clones in this sample may be carry-over from other donors' samples. Each CDR3 is given without its conserved first and last residue.

J | V | CDR3
TRBJ2-2 | TRBV7-7 | ASSSGLQGELF
TRBJ2-1 | TRBV6-2/TRBV6-3 | ASSQRGRSGGLAGNEQF
TRBJ1-1 | TRBV6-1 | ASGFALVTEAF
TRBJ1-5 | TRBV28 | ASSPQTGGSNQPQH
TRBJ2-1 | TRBV7-9 | ASSLAKASGVLTVNEQF
TRBJ2-3 | TRBV2 | ASRERADTQY
TRBJ1-1 | TRBV24-1 | ATSDARGPNTEAF
TRBJ2-6 | TRBV7-6 | ASSFERANVLT
TRBJ2-1 | TRBV15 | ATSRDGSNEQF
TRBJ1-1 | TRBV6-2/TRBV6-3 | ASSRTGPGAVAF
TRBJ2-1 | TRBV7-2 | ASMMTKDGDEQF
TRBJ2-2 | TRBV7-2 | ASSPRRSSNTGELF
TRBJ2-1 | TRBV12-3/TRBV12-4 | AVSLAGRYNEQF
TRBJ2-1 | TRBV7-2 | ASSPRTSGLNNEQF
TRBJ2-1 | TRBV7-3 | ASSPRDSYNEQF
TRBJ1-1 | TRBV28 | ASMEGPNTEAF
TRBJ2-2 | TRBV15 | ATSRATGVATGELF
TRBJ1-2 | TRBV12-3/TRBV12-4 | ASSPSLTTPWDGYT
TRBJ2-7 | TRBV30 | AWRSWGQGNEQY
TRBJ2-3 | TRBV19 | ASSILGSNTDTQY
TRBJ2-7 | TRBV7-2 | ASSLASGTGSYEQY
TRBJ1-1 | TRBV5-5 | ASSLWDRERTEAF
TRBJ1-3 | TRBV7-2 | ASSPPLSGNTIY
TRBJ1-1 | TRBV20-1 | SAMGLPELNTEAF
TRBJ1-5 | TRBV7-2 | ASSLEVGDSNQPQH
TRBJ1-3 | TRBV7-2 | ASSFARAGNTIY
TRBJ2-3 | TRBV7-2 | ASSLGAGFGDTQY
TRBJ2-2 | TRBV20-1 | SARRTGRGDTGELF
TRBJ1-5 | TRBV28 | ASRGAGIHQPQH
TRBJ1-3 | TRBV2 | ASSEARGNTIY
TRBJ1-5 | TRBV7-2 | ASRAEFSYSNQPQH
TRBJ2-1 | TRBV10-3 | AISELEVGYNEQF
TRBJ2-5 | TRBV5-6 | ASSLMGRLRVETQY
TRBJ2-2 | TRBV5-6 | ASSGRATNLRTGELF
TRBJ1-1 | TRBV3-1 | ASSGAVNTEAF
TRBJ1-5 | TRBV6-2/TRBV6-3 | ASSYLVGDPTSNQPQH
TRBJ2-3 | TRBV20-1 | SARAGASTDTQY
TRBJ1-3 | TRBV4-1 | ASSSGQGGNTIY
TRBJ2-6 | TRBV2 | AGGSVAGGPGGANVLT
TRBJ2-1 | TRBV7-3 | ASSLKSGRARENEQF
TRBJ2-1 | TRBV7-2 | ASSSPGAYNEQF
TRBJ2-1 | TRBV7-2 | ASSWLSYNEQF
TRBJ1-1 | TRBV5-5 | ASSLGARTEAF